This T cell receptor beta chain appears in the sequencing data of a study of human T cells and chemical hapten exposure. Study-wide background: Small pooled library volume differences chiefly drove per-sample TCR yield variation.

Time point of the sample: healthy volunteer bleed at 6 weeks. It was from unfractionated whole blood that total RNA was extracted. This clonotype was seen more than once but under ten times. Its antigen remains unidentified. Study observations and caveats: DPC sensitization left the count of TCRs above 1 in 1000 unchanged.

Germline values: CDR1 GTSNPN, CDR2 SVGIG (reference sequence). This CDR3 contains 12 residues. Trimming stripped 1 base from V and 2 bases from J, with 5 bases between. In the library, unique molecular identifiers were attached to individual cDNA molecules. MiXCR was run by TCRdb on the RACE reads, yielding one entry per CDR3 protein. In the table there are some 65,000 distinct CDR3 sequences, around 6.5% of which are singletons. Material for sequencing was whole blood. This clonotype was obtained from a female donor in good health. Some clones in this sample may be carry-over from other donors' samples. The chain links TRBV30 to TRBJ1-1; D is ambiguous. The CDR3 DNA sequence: TGTGCCTGGAGTGGGTCTAACACTGAAGCTTTCTTT. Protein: CAWSGSNTEAFF.